Presented here are 26 T cell receptor beta chains from one specimen sequenced in a study of cytomegalovirus exposure and HLA in healthy donors. PCR amplification relied on 60 Vbeta primers (plus 13 Jbeta primers). Sequenced by immunoSEQ multiplex PCR; TCRdb stores in-frame clones only, minus some. The sample table includes around 150,000 clones. Source material: PBMCs. The receptors come from a woman aged 60-75 years in good health and CMV-seronegative.

The rearrangement uses TRBV7-2 and TRBJ1-4; possible D gene TRBD1, 6 bases. This CDR3 is built from 15 residues. The V end was cut by 5 bases, the J end by 8 bases, with 18 bases between. In germline, CDR1 is SGHTA, CDR2 FQGNSA. This CDR3 is CASSQSMGAYEKLFF. The CDR3 DNA is TGTGCCAGCAGCCAGAGCATGGGGGCATACGAAAAACTGTTTTTT.

The chain carries TRBV5-1 and TRBJ2-7; TRBD1 is a possible D gene (6 bases). CDR1 is SGHRS and CDR2 is YFSETQ in the germline V gene. V dropped 0 bases and J dropped 2 bases, with 18 bases sitting between them. The length of the CDR3 is 17 residues. The CDR3 is CASSLVGLRDKAYEQYF. The CDR3 nucleotides read TGCGCCAGCAGCTTGGTCGGTCTCCGGGACAAAGCCTACGAGCAGTACTTC.

The gene calls are TRBV6-1 and TRBJ1-6; 8 bases align to TRBD1. The CDR3 runs to 15 residues. After removal of 6 bases from V and 8 bases from J, the junction contained 9 bases not matched to a gene. Germline V lookup: CDR1 MNHNS, CDR2 SASEGT. The CDR3 DNA sequence: TGTGCCAGCAGAGTGATACAGGGGGGTTATTCACCCCTCCACTTT. This sequence encodes CASRVIQGGYSPLHF.

The chain combines TRBV6-6 with TRBJ2-1; D possibly corresponds to TRBD1 (6 bases). CDR3 length equals 15 residues. The ends were cut back, 6 bases at V and 1 base at J, with 13 bases in the middle. The germline gives CDR1 MNHNY, CDR2 SVGAGI (reference sequence). The CDR3 DNA reads as TGTGCCAGCAGCGAGACAGGACCGTCCTACAATGAGCAGTTCTTC. Translation gives CASSETGPSYNEQFF.

The V gene is TRBV5-4, the J gene TRBJ1-5; D may be TRBD1 (5 bases). The germline gives CDR1 SGHNT, CDR2 YYREEE (reference sequence). The CDR3 loop spans 13 amino acids. V was trimmed by 4 bases and J by 7 bases, leaving 12 bases between them. The CDR3 DNA is TGTGCCAGCAGCGACAGACCCGACCAGCCCCAGCATTTT. Protein: CASSDRPDQPQHF.

This chain joins TRBV20-1 and TRBJ1-2; possibly TRBD1 for D (6 bases). The CDR3 totals 11 residues. Trimming removed 7 bases from V and 1 base from J, with 7 bases in between. Germline V gene sequence: CDR1 DFQATT, CDR2 SNEGSKA (reference sequence). The CDR3 sequence: CSGQVNYGYTF. CDR3 sequence (DNA): TGCAGTGGACAGGTTAACTATGGCTACACCTTC.

The genes are TRBV5-1 and TRBJ2-7, with 7 bases fitting TRBD1. The V segment lost 3 bases and the J segment 5 bases; nucleotides outside the gene matches: 5. The CDR3 length is 13 residues. Per germline, CDR1 SGHRS and CDR2 YFSETQ. Here the CDR3 reads CASSSDRENEQYF. CDR3 nucleotides: TGCGCCAGCAGCTCCGACAGGGAGAACGAGCAGTACTTC.

This sequence joins TRBV6-1 and TRBJ1-1, with TRBD1 as a possible D gene (6 bases). Germline CDR1 MNHNS, CDR2 SASEGT. V lost 6 bases, J lost 7 bases, and 12 bases lay in between. This CDR3 spans 12 amino acids. As DNA, the CDR3 is TGTGCCAGCAGGAGGACAGACCGTGAAGCTTTCTTT. Encoded protein: CASRRTDREAFF.

The V call is TRBV10-3, the J call TRBJ2-1; TRBD1 matches at 9 bases. The length of the CDR3 is 15 residues. Per germline, CDR1 ENHRY and CDR2 SYGVKD. After removal of 7 bases from V and 3 bases from J, the junction contained 7 bases not matched to a gene. CDR3 DNA sequence: TGTGCCATCACATCCGGGACAGGGCTCTACAATGAGCAGTTCTTC. Translated: CAITSGTGLYNEQFF.

V and J are TRBV5-4 and TRBJ1-2, with 12 bases matching TRBD1. V dropped 4 bases and J dropped 9; count of bases not matched to a gene: 16. There are 17 residues in the CDR3. Germline CDR1 SGHNT, CDR2 YYREEE (reference sequence). In DNA form, the CDR3 reads TGTGCCAGCAGCAAAGCGGGACAGGGGGCGACGATTGGGAGCTACACCTTC. This translates into CASSKAGQGATIGSYTF.

The chain recombines TRBV5-6 with TRBJ2-5, with D unclear. V was shortened by 1 base and J by 5 bases, with 3 bases between the two germline ends. Germline-derived CDR1 and CDR2 are SGHDT and YYEEEE. The CDR3 is 11 residues long. The CDR3 bases are TGTGCCAGCAGCTTGAGCGAGACCCAGTACTTC. This sequence encodes CASSLSETQYF.

The chain has TRBV6-5 and TRBJ2-7; a weak D match, TRBD1 (6 bases). The V gene lost 5 bases and the J gene lost 7 bases, with 9 bases spanning the gap. CDR1 is MNHEY, CDR2 SVGAGI, per germline. The CDR3 length is 11 residues. CDR3 loop: CASSLGTEQYF. In nucleotides, the CDR3 is TGTGCCAGCAGTCTAGGGACAGAGCAGTACTTC.

This sequence joins TRBV11-3 and TRBJ2-5; TRBD1 agrees at 9 bases. With V trimmed by 3 bases and J by 1 base, 3 bases remained unmatched. Germline V gives CDR1 SGHNT, CDR2 YENEEA. The CDR3 is 15 residues long. Written as DNA, the CDR3 is TGTGCCAGCAGCTTCGGGACAGGGAGCCAAGAGACCCAGTACTTC. This gives the protein CASSFGTGSQETQYF.

The chain is built from TRBV7-3 and TRBJ2-5; 8 positions agree with TRBD1. This CDR3 has 16 amino acids. CDR1 is SGHTA, CDR2 FQGTGA, per germline. V was pared by 1 base and J by 2 bases, with 6 bases of the junction left unmatched. The CDR3 nucleotides read TGTGCCAGCAGCTTAAACAGGGGGGATCCTCAAGAGACCCAGTACTTC. This gives the protein CASSLNRGDPQETQYF.

The chain has TRBV10-1 and TRBJ2-7; D may be TRBD1 (6 bases). Germline CDR1 reads WNHNN; CDR2 reads SYGVQD (reference sequence). The V end lost 4 bases, the J end lost 4 bases, and 11 bases lay between the germline ends. CDR3 length: 13 residues. The CDR3 DNA sequence: TGCGCCAGCAGTGTGCAGGGGCTGTACGAGCAGTACTTC. This codes for CASSVQGLYEQYF.

The chain carries TRBV6-5 and TRBJ2-7; TRBD2 might be the D (5 bases). Germline-derived CDR1 and CDR2 are MNHEY and SVGAGI. Deletions cut 3 bases from V and 6 bases from J, with 12 bases between. The CDR3 has 13 residues. CDR3 residues: CASSYGESGEQYF. CDR3 sequence (DNA): TGTGCCAGCAGTTATGGGGAGTCAGGCGAGCAGTACTTC.

The chain carries TRBV6-5 and TRBJ2-7; possibly TRBD2 for D (6 bases). V dropped 7 bases and J dropped 6 bases, with 19 bases sitting between them. Germline lookup yields CDR1 MNHEY and CDR2 SVGAGI. The CDR3 length is 14 residues. The CDR3 DNA sequence: TGTGCCAGCACGCGAGGGCGGGGAGGATCCGAGCAGTACTTC. Its protein is CASTRGRGGSEQYF.

V is TRBV7-3 and J is TRBJ2-7; D is perhaps TRBD1 (6 bases). V dropped 5 bases and J dropped 6 bases, with 8 bases sitting between them. This CDR3 is 11 amino acids long. Germline CDR1 reads SGHTA; CDR2 reads FQGTGA. In DNA, the CDR3 is TGTGCCAGCAGCCAAGGGGGCGAGCAGTACTTC. Translated: CASSQGGEQYF.

This chain uses TRBV30 with TRBJ1-4; D might be TRBD1 (5 bases). The germline gives CDR1 GTSNPN, CDR2 SVGIG (reference sequence). V was clipped by 0 bases and J by 8 bases, with 13 bases between them. The CDR3 totals 14 residues. This CDR3 reads CAWSVTGGGEKLFF. Written as DNA, the CDR3 is TGTGCCTGGAGTGTAACCGGGGGTGGCGAAAAACTGTTTTTT.

V is TRBV7-3 and J is TRBJ2-3; the match to TRBD2 covers 10 bases. The CDR3 totals 15 residues. V dropped 4 bases and J dropped 5; count of bases not matched to a gene: 6. Germline V CDR1 and CDR2: SGHTA, FQGTGA. The chain's CDR3 is CASSSLAGVIDTQYF. Here the CDR3 DNA reads TGTGCCAGCAGCTCTCTAGCGGGAGTAATAGATACGCAGTATTTT.

The chain recombines TRBV9 with TRBJ2-3, with 7 bases lining up with TRBD1. This CDR3 has 15 residues. With V trimmed by 0 bases and J by 5 bases, 6 bases remained unmatched. Germline values: CDR1 SGDLS, CDR2 YYNGEE. The CDR3, as DNA: TGTGCCAGCAGCGTAGTAGGGACAGAAGGAGATACGCAGTATTTT. Amino acid sequence: CASSVVGTEGDTQYF.

This sequence joins TRBV13 and TRBJ2-5; the D is unclear. The CDR3 contains 12 residues. Germline CDR1 reads PRHDT; CDR2 reads FYEKMQ (reference sequence). V lost 2 bases to trimming and J lost 7 bases, with 8 bases between them. CDR3 DNA sequence: TGTGCCAGCAGCTTACCCCCCGGGACCCAGTACTTC. This encodes CASSLPPGTQYF.

This chain joins TRBV5-1 and TRBJ2-5, with D perhaps matching TRBD2 (7 bases). Trimming took off 1 base at V and 0 bases at J, with 10 bases between the two ends. From germline, CDR1 is SGHRS and CDR2 YFSETQ. CDR3 length: 15 amino acids. CDR3 sequence: CASSLQRDNQETQYF. The CDR3 DNA is TGCGCCAGCAGCTTGCAGCGGGACAACCAAGAGACCCAGTACTTC.

The gene calls are TRBV27 and TRBJ1-2, with TRBD1 matching 7 bases. CDR3 length: 14 amino acids. After removal of 6 bases from V and 0 bases from J, the junction contained 4 bases not matched to a gene. CDR1 and CDR2 (germline): MNHEY, SMNVEV (reference sequence). The CDR3 DNA is TGTGCCAGCAGGTTTACAGGGGCTAACTATGGCTACACCTTC. This encodes CASRFTGANYGYTF.

V gene TRBV4-1 combines with J gene TRBJ1-2; D remains unclear. CDR3 size: 12 residues. The germline V gene encodes CDR1 MGHRA and CDR2 YSYEKL. Trimming cost V 3 bases and J 5 bases, with 7 bases left between them. The CDR3 region is CASSQEVYGYTF. For the CDR3, the DNA is TGCGCCAGCAGCCAGGAGGTTTATGGCTACACCTTC.

This chain uses TRBV7-9 with TRBJ2-1, with 10 nucleotides matching TRBD2. This CDR3 region has 15 residues. Losses at the gene ends were 3 bases for V and 7 bases for J; bases not matched to a gene: 6. Germline V gene sequence: CDR1 SEHNR, CDR2 FQNEAQ (reference sequence). DNA for the CDR3: TGTGCCAGCAGCTTTTTGCTAGCGGGAGTTAATGAGCAGTTCTTC. Translating gives CASSFLLAGVNEQFF.